The 25 T cell receptor beta chains given below trace back to one sample, sequenced in a study of CD8 T cells in ankylosing spondylitis. The study's findings and limits: A TCR beta motif made of about 8 highly homologous variants seemed typical of ankylosing spondylitis blood.

These receptors have no known antigen. TCRdb redid the calling of the 5' RACE reads with MiXCR, one entry per CDR3 protein. In the table there are roughly 700,000 distinct CDR3 sequences, roughly 19% of which are singletons. Sequencing was carried out using blood, either unsorted or a sorted T cell fraction (not recorded which). These receptors came from a male donor with ankylosing spondylitis.

This clonotype showed up just a few times. The chain employs TRBV20-1 and TRBJ2-1, with a possible D match to TRBD2 (5 bases). The germline V gene encodes CDR1 DFQATT and CDR2 SNEGSKA (reference sequence). Trimming cost V 5 bases and J 13 bases, with 15 bases left between them. The CDR3 is made up of 11 amino acids. This CDR3 reads CSAPGPSGQFF. The CDR3, as DNA: TGCAGTGCTCCCGGTCCCTCGGGACAGTTCTTC.

The CDR3 DNA is TGTGCCAGCAGTTCCTCCACGGACAGCCGCTATGGCTACACCTTC. This encodes CASSSSTDSRYGYTF. The J gene is TRBJ1-2, the V gene TRBV28; tentative D call: TRBD1 (6 bases). CDR1 MDHEN and CDR2 SYDVKM come from the germline V gene. There are 15 residues in the CDR3. V lost 4 bases, J lost 4 bases, and 16 bases lay in between.

In this sample, this clonotype turned up a few times. V and J are TRBV2 and TRBJ2-7; perhaps TRBD1 as D (6 bases). This CDR3 spans 14 amino acids. CDR1 and CDR2 from the germline V gene are SNHLY and FYNNEI. Trimming pared 7 bases from V and 0 bases from J, leaving 13 bases between. The CDR3 DNA reads as TGTGCCAGCACCGAGGACAGTCTCTCCTACGAGCAGTACTTC. The encoded protein is CASTEDSLSYEQYF.

This clonotype turned up a few times. J is TRBJ1-3 and V is TRBV5-1, with unresolved D. The V and J ends lost 4 bases and 0 bases respectively, with 11 bases between them. Germline V gene sequence: CDR1 SGHRS, CDR2 YFSETQ. This CDR3 is built from 15 residues. The CDR3 DNA reads as TGCGCCAGCAGCGTAGGAGGCCTCTCTGGAAACACCATATATTTT. This encodes CASSVGGLSGNTIYF.

The CDR3 loop reads CAISEKQGHGYTF. For the CDR3, the DNA is TGTGCCATCAGTGAGAAACAGGGTCATGGCTACACCTTC. The chain is built from TRBV10-3 and TRBJ1-2; possible D gene TRBD1, 6 bases. Looked up from germline, CDR1 is ENHRY and CDR2 is SYGVKD. V dropped 2 bases and J dropped 6 bases, with 10 bases sitting between them. This CDR3 has 13 amino acids.

The V gene is TRBV10-3, the J gene TRBJ1-4; D is undetermined. The CDR3 runs 13 residues. The germline gives CDR1 ENHRY, CDR2 SYGVKD. V lost 0 bases to trimming and J lost 8 bases, with 7 bases between them. The CDR3 reads CAISESPSEKLFF. The CDR3, as DNA: TGTGCCATCAGTGAGTCTCCTTCGGAAAAACTGTTTTTT.

The V gene is TRBV6-5, the J gene TRBJ2-5; D unresolved. The CDR3 extends over 16 amino acids. Trimming pared 0 bases from V and 5 bases from J, leaving 16 bases between. The V gene's germline CDR1 is MNHEY and CDR2 SVGAGI. The CDR3 protein is CASSYSIPGSRETQYF. For the CDR3, the DNA is TGTGCCAGCAGTTACTCGATTCCGGGTTCCCGGGAGACCCAGTACTTC.

The chain links TRBV28 to TRBJ2-1; TRBD2 matches at 7 bases. The V gene's germline CDR1 is MDHEN and CDR2 SYDVKM. This CDR3 has 15 amino acids. Trimming cost V 6 bases and J 2 bases; bases outside gene matches: 7. CDR3 protein: CASSSLAEAYNEQFF. CDR3 sequence (DNA): TGTGCCAGCAGCTCTCTAGCGGAGGCCTACAATGAGCAGTTCTTC.

The gene calls are TRBV30 and TRBJ1-1; TRBD1 matches 9 bases. Germline values: CDR1 GTSNPN, CDR2 SVGIG (reference sequence). The CDR3 is 14 amino acids. V shed 5 bases and J 3 bases; nucleotides not matched to a gene: 7. The CDR3 reads CAWDTGTGHTEAFF. The CDR3 region has the DNA TGTGCCTGGGACACCGGGACAGGGCACACTGAAGCTTTCTTT.

This clonotype was counted at least ten times. This chain links TRBV4-3 with TRBJ2-7; TRBD2 aligns across 9 bases. From germline, CDR1 is LGHNA and CDR2 YSLEER. Trimming at V came to 0 bases and at J to 3 bases, leaving 3 bases not matched to a gene. This CDR3 comprises 15 residues. CDR3 protein: CASSQDISGSYEQYF. CDR3 sequence (DNA): TGCGCCAGCAGCCAAGATATTAGCGGGAGCTACGAGCAGTACTTC.

The V gene is TRBV20-1, the J gene TRBJ2-1, with D hard to call. V gave up 2 bases and J gave up 7 bases, with 18 bases separating them. The CDR3 spans 15 residues. Germline loops: CDR1 DFQATT, CDR2 SNEGSKA (reference sequence). In nucleotides, the CDR3 is TGCAGTGCTAGATCGTCAAGGGTTCATTGGAATGAGCAGTTCTTC. The encoded protein is CSARSSRVHWNEQFF.

This clonotype was counted only a few times. The J gene is TRBJ1-1, the V gene TRBV5-1, with TRBD1 matching 11 bases. This CDR3 comprises 14 residues. The V and J ends lost 2 bases and 7 bases, in that order; junction bases with no gene match: 4. CDR1 and CDR2 from the germline V gene are SGHRS and YFSETQ. CDR3 nucleotide sequence: TGCGCCAGCAGCTTCGGGACAGGGGGATATGAAGCTTTCTTT. This encodes CASSFGTGGYEAFF.

The chain joins TRBV6-1 to TRBJ1-5; TRBD1 aligns across 7 bases. This CDR3 is built from 14 residues. The V and J ends lost 6 bases and 4 bases, in that order; junction bases with no gene match: 6. In germline, CDR1 is MNHNS, CDR2 SASEGT. The CDR3 nucleotides read TGTGCCAGCAGAAGGGGACAGAATAATCAGCCCCAGCATTTT. Its translation is CASRRGQNNQPQHF.

This clonotype was seen a handful of times. This chain joins TRBV6-1 and TRBJ2-1, with TRBD2 matching over 7 bases. The CDR3 runs 16 residues. Germline CDR1 and CDR2: MNHNS and SASEGT. With 4 bases clipped from V and 12 bases from J, the junction kept 18 bases outside the gene matches. CDR3 nucleotide sequence: TGTGCCAGCAGTGGACAAGGACTTATCTCGGGAGGTAGGCAGTTCTTC. It translates to CASSGQGLISGGRQFF.

This clonotype appeared a few times. The chain combines TRBV18 with TRBJ2-1; D is unclear. V was pared by 3 bases and J by 8 bases, with 8 bases between. The CDR3 is 12 amino acids. Germline-derived CDR1 and CDR2 are KGHSH and LQKENI. The CDR3 loop reads CASSPLRDEQFF. The DNA of the CDR3 is TGTGCCAGCTCACCCCTCCGGGATGAGCAGTTCTTC.

This clonotype was detected a few times. V gene TRBV29-1 combines with J gene TRBJ2-3; D is ambiguous. From germline, CDR1 is SQVTM and CDR2 ANQGSEA. There are 14 residues in the CDR3. V was clipped by 2 bases and J by 0 bases, with 9 bases between them. DNA for the CDR3: TGCAGCGTTGAAACTGGCGAGAGCACAGATACGCAGTATTTT. This translates into CSVETGESTDTQYF.

This clonotype was observed a handful of times. V is TRBV28 and J is TRBJ2-7, with D perhaps TRBD1 or TRBD2 (5 bases each). This CDR3 spans 14 amino acids. CDR1 is MDHEN, CDR2 SYDVKM, per germline. V was cut by 5 bases and J by 3 bases, with 14 bases left in between. The CDR3 coding sequence is TGTGCCAGCAGTCTTTCGGGGCAAGGCTACGAGCAGTACTTC. It is translated as CASSLSGQGYEQYF. The full variable domain, completed using reference TRBV28 and TRBJ2-7, is DVKVTQSSRYLVKRTGEKVFLECVQDMDHENMFWYRQDPGLGLRLIYFSYDVKMKEKGDIPEGYSVSREKKERFSLILESASTNQTSMYLCASSLSGQGYEQYFGPGTRLTVT.

This sequence joins TRBV27 and TRBJ1-1, with unresolved D. V lost 4 bases to trimming and J lost 0 bases, with 9 bases between them. The CDR3 contains 14 residues. Germline V gene data show CDR1 as MNHEY and CDR2 as SMNVEV (reference sequence). The CDR3 bases are TGTGCCAGCAGTTCTAATTCAATGAACACTGAAGCTTTCTTT. The encoded protein is CASSSNSMNTEAFF.

This clonotype was found a few times. The chain carries TRBV12-3 or TRBV12-4 and TRBJ2-7; TRBD2 is a possible D gene (6 bases). V lost 5 bases and J lost 4, with 18 bases in between. The CDR3 is 15 amino acids. The DNA for the CDR3 is TGTGCCAGCAGTCCGTACGGCGGGATGGGGTACGAGCAGTACTTC. This codes for CASSPYGGMGYEQYF.

This clonotype appeared a few times. This chain uses TRBV12-3 or TRBV12-4 with TRBJ2-1; 8 bases fit TRBD2. This CDR3 has 16 residues. Trimming cost V 3 bases and J 0 bases; bases outside gene matches: 4. CDR3 nucleotide sequence: TGTGCCAGCAGTTTCCCGAGCGGGAGCTCCTACAATGAGCAGTTCTTC. Protein: CASSFPSGSSYNEQFF.

V gene TRBV5-6 combines with J gene TRBJ1-3; D unresolved. Germline assignment: CDR1 SGHDT and CDR2 YYEEEE. V lost 0 bases to trimming and J lost 0 bases, with 7 bases between them. The CDR3 totals 15 residues. CDR3: CASSLDAASGNTIYF. CDR3 nucleotide sequence: TGTGCCAGCAGCTTGGATGCGGCCTCTGGAAACACCATATATTTT. The variable domain in full, with the rest retrieved from reference TRBV5-6 and TRBJ1-3, is DAGVTQSPTHLIKTRGQQVTLRCSPKSGHDTVSWYQQALGQGPQFIFQYYEEEERQRGNFPDRFSGHQFPNYSSELNVNALLLGDSALYLCASSLDAASGNTIYFGEGSWLTVV.

The chain combines TRBV7-9 with TRBJ2-7; 7 bases fit TRBD2. This CDR3 has 14 amino acids. Unmatched junction bases numbered 7, after V lost 3 bases and J lost 5 bases. Germline V gives CDR1 SEHNR, CDR2 FQNEAQ (reference sequence). The CDR3 spells CASSLVGGSHEQYF. CDR3 DNA: TGTGCCAGCAGCTTGGTGGGAGGGAGCCACGAGCAGTACTTC.

The CDR3 protein is CASSLEGFLYNEQFF. The CDR3 DNA is TGTGCCAGCAGCCTAGAGGGATTCCTCTACAATGAGCAGTTCTTC. This sequence joins TRBV12-3 or TRBV12-4 and TRBJ2-1, with D possibly TRBD2 on 5 matching bases. CDR3 length equals 15 residues. V was cut by 6 bases and J by 3 bases, with 15 bases left in between.

The chain combines TRBV20-1 with TRBJ2-5, with a weak D call TRBD1 (6 bases). V was clipped by 3 bases and J by 1 base, with 24 bases between them. Germline values: CDR1 DFQATT, CDR2 SNEGSKA (reference sequence). This CDR3 region has 18 residues. The CDR3 loop is CSASPPHLQGPSQETQYF. In nucleotides, the CDR3 is TGCAGTGCTAGCCCTCCACACTTACAGGGCCCATCCCAAGAGACCCAGTACTTC.

The V call is TRBV7-8, the J call TRBJ2-1; 7 nucleotides align to TRBD1. The CDR3 runs to 16 residues. Germline CDR1 SGHVS, CDR2 FQNEAQ. Trimming took 5 bases from V and 0 from J; bases not matched to a gene: 7. DNA of the CDR3: TGTGCCAGCAGCCTGTTGACAGGGAGCTCCTACAATGAGCAGTTCTTC. Translation gives CASSLLTGSSYNEQFF.